These 25 T cell receptor beta chains originate from one sample sequenced in a study of cytomegalovirus exposure and HLA in healthy donors. The PCR used 60 Vbeta and 13 Jbeta primers. TCRdb keeps only in-frame clones here, not all; method: immunoSEQ multiplex PCR. The data show under 150,000 clones, around 77% seen once. Specimen: PBMCs. Source of these receptors: a woman aged 40-49 years in good health and CMV-seropositive.

This clone appeared once. Germline is not matched at one junction end, which may reflect a read error. The chain is built from TRBV28 and TRBJ1-3; 10 bases are a match to TRBD1. Germline V gene sequence: CDR1 MDHEN, CDR2 SYDVKM. The CDR3 sequence is 12 residues long. The CDR3 region is CASSTQAGTGDF. CDR3 nucleotides: TGTGCCAGCAGTACTCAAGCCGGGACAGGGGACTTT.

The CDR3 protein is CASSPGQDNEKLFF. CDR3 sequence (DNA): TGTGCCAGCAGCCCGGGACAGGATAATGAAAAACTGTTTTTT. The chain carries TRBV5-4 and TRBJ1-4, with 8 bases identical to TRBD1. Germline V gene data show CDR1 as SGHNT and CDR2 as YYREEE (reference sequence). This CDR3 has 14 residues. V lost 4 bases, J lost 4 bases, and 3 bases stayed unmatched.

This clone was recorded once. This chain connects TRBV7-9 to TRBJ2-3; 11 positions agree with TRBD2. Germline V gives CDR1 SEHNR, CDR2 FQNEAQ (reference sequence). This CDR3 has 18 residues. With 6 bases clipped from V and 0 bases from J, the junction kept 11 bases outside the gene matches. The CDR3 DNA reads as TGTGCCAGCAGACCTACTAGCGGGGGCCCCGCTAGCACAGATACGCAGTATTTT. Its protein product is CASRPTSGGPASTDTQYF.

The chain recombines TRBV27 with TRBJ1-1; D not certain. The CDR3 extends over 10 amino acids. Germline V lookup: CDR1 MNHEY, CDR2 SMNVEV (reference sequence). V shed 8 bases and J shed 5 bases, with 6 bases lying between them. CDR3 residues: CASGRTEAFF. The CDR3 DNA sequence: TGTGCCAGCGGGAGGACTGAAGCTTTCTTT.

This rearrangement joins TRBV28 to TRBJ1-6, with D possibly TRBD1 on 6 matching bases. Trimming took 4 bases from V and 8 from J, leaving 21 bases between them. The CDR3 length is 17 residues. Germline-derived CDR1 and CDR2 are MDHEN and SYDVKM. The CDR3 loop is CASSSYYGGAVDSPLHF. DNA of the CDR3: TGTGCCAGCAGTTCCTATTACGGGGGGGCCGTCGATTCACCCCTCCACTTT.

A few counts support this clone. The chain employs TRBV6-5 and TRBJ1-6; 7 positions agree with TRBD1. The CDR3 covers 12 residues. CDR1 MNHEY and CDR2 SVGAGI come from the germline V gene. The ends lost 6 bases at V and 10 bases at J; junction bases unmatched: 3. The CDR3 is CASRQGGSPLHF. The CDR3 DNA reads as TGTGCCAGCAGACAAGGGGGCTCACCCCTCCACTTT.

The chain links TRBV5-1 to TRBJ2-3; tentative D call: TRBD1 (6 bases). V lost 0 bases and J lost 4, with 12 bases in between. The V gene's germline CDR1 is SGHRS and CDR2 YFSETQ. The CDR3 spans 15 residues. The CDR3 here is CASSLDRVFADTQYF. DNA of the CDR3: TGCGCCAGCAGCTTGGACAGGGTTTTTGCAGATACGCAGTATTTT.

CDR3 sequence: CASRQDGYEQYF. Here the CDR3 DNA reads TGTGCCAGCAGACAGGACGGCTACGAGCAGTACTTC. The chain has TRBV5-6 and TRBJ2-7, with D possibly TRBD1 on 5 matching bases. V was trimmed by 5 bases and J by 3 bases, leaving 9 bases between them. The CDR3 loop spans 12 amino acids. Germline V gene sequence: CDR1 SGHDT, CDR2 YYEEEE.

The genes are TRBV2 and TRBJ1-1, with D unclear. Per the germline V gene, CDR1 is SNHLY and CDR2 is FYNNEI. V shed 2 bases and J shed 0 bases, with 19 bases lying between them. The CDR3 spans 18 residues. The CDR3 sequence is CASSETGITTVMNTEAFF. The DNA of the CDR3 is TGTGCCAGCAGTGAAACCGGTATAACCACGGTAATGAACACTGAAGCTTTCTTT.

This clone was observed a single time. V usage is TRBV28 and J usage is TRBJ1-1, with D perhaps TRBD1 (5 bases). Per the germline V gene, CDR1 is MDHEN and CDR2 is SYDVKM. The CDR3 sequence is 15 residues long. Trimming took off 3 bases at V and 6 bases at J, with 17 bases between the two ends. This CDR3 is CASSFGAPRRAEAFF. CDR3 sequence (DNA): TGTGCCAGCAGTTTTGGGGCACCCCGGAGGGCTGAAGCTTTCTTT.

The CDR3 sequence: CASSQGPTSVGETQYF. The CDR3 nucleotides are TGCGCCAGCAGCCAAGGTCCTACTAGCGTGGGTGAGACCCAGTACTTC. The J gene is TRBJ2-5, the V gene TRBV4-1; 7 bases match TRBD2. CDR1 and CDR2 (germline): MGHRA, YSYEKL. V dropped 1 base and J dropped 5; count of bases not matched to a gene: 10. The CDR3 sequence is 16 residues long.

The chain links TRBV6-6 to TRBJ2-1, with D maybe TRBD1 (6 bases). Germline V CDR1 and CDR2: MNHNY, SVGAGI (reference sequence). The V gene lost 6 bases and the J gene lost 6 bases, with 9 bases spanning the gap. CDR3 length: 12 residues. CDR3: CASRQGPNEQFF. The CDR3 DNA is TGTGCCAGCAGACAGGGACCCAATGAGCAGTTCTTC.

V usage is TRBV7-9 and J usage is TRBJ2-2; no definite D call. Germline V lookup: CDR1 SEHNR, CDR2 FQNEAQ (reference sequence). The CDR3 covers 13 residues. The germline V and J ends were trimmed by 1 base and 5 bases, with 5 bases remaining between them. The DNA of the CDR3 is TGTGCCAGCAGCTTAGACAGTACCGGGGAGCTGTTTTTT. Amino acids: CASSLDSTGELFF.

The chain couples TRBV5-1 to TRBJ1-2; 7 nucleotides match TRBD1. Trimming removed 2 bases from V and 4 bases from J; junction bases left unmatched: 20. The CDR3 has 19 residues. Germline CDR1 reads SGHRS; CDR2 reads YFSETQ. The CDR3 sequence is CASSLHPGTVAGTLYGYTF. For the CDR3, the DNA is TGCGCCAGCAGCTTACACCCCGGGACAGTCGCCGGAACTCTCTATGGCTACACCTTC.

J is TRBJ1-5 and V is TRBV19; 10 bases fit TRBD1. The germline gives CDR1 LNHDA, CDR2 SQIVND (reference sequence). V was pared by 6 bases and J by 6 bases, with 8 bases of the junction left unmatched. CDR3 length equals 15 residues. The CDR3 bases are TGTGCCAGTAGCTTTACCGGGACAGGGGTTCAGCCCCAGCATTTT. Translated: CASSFTGTGVQPQHF. Looking up the rest from reference TRBV19 and TRBJ1-5 gives the full variable domain: DGGITQSPKYLFRKEGQNVTLSCEQNLNHDAMYWYRQDPGQGLRLIYYSQIVNDFQKGDIAEGYSVSREKKESFPLTVTSAQKNPTAFYLCASSFTGTGVQPQHFGDGTRLSIL.

This clone was counted a single time. The J gene is TRBJ2-1, the V gene TRBV9, with D perhaps TRBD2 (6 bases). V was shortened by 0 bases and J by 5 bases, with 9 bases between the two germline ends. The CDR3 is made up of 14 amino acids. Germline V gene lookup returns CDR1 SGDLS and CDR2 YYNGEE. Here the CDR3 reads CASSVVAGNNEQFF. Written as DNA, the CDR3 is TGTGCCAGCAGCGTAGTCGCGGGAAACAATGAGCAGTTCTTC. The variable domain in full, with the rest retrieved from reference TRBV9 and TRBJ2-1, is DSGVTQTPKHLITATGQRVTLRCSPRSGDLSVYWYQQSLDQGLQFLIQYYNGEERAKGNILERFSAQQFPDLHSELNLSSLELGDSALYFCASSVVAGNNEQFFGPGTRLTVL.

This chain uses TRBV5-6 with TRBJ2-7, with 7 bases aligning to TRBD1. V was pared by 3 bases and J by 4 bases, with 7 bases of the junction left unmatched. Per germline, CDR1 SGHDT and CDR2 YYEEEE. This CDR3 has 14 amino acids. The CDR3, as DNA: TGTGCCAGCAGCTCGACAGGGATACAGTACGAGCAGTACTTC. As protein: CASSSTGIQYEQYF. Together with reference TRBV5-6 and TRBJ2-7, the CDR3 gives the full variable domain: DAGVTQSPTHLIKTRGQQVTLRCSPKSGHDTVSWYQQALGQGPQFIFQYYEEEERQRGNFPDRFSGHQFPNYSSELNVNALLLGDSALYLCASSSTGIQYEQYFGPGTRLTVT.

The chain recombines TRBV28 with TRBJ1-1; a possible D gene is TRBD1 (6 bases). The CDR3 spans 17 residues. V was trimmed by 6 bases and J by 4 bases, leaving 24 bases between them. Germline V gives CDR1 MDHEN, CDR2 SYDVKM. DNA for the CDR3: TGTGCCAGCAGCCGAATCTCCAGGGGTTTGGCGGCCACTGAAGCTTTCTTT. It yields the protein CASSRISRGLAATEAFF.

This sequence joins TRBV5-1 and TRBJ2-7, with 9 bases lining up with TRBD2. V lost 4 bases, J lost 3 bases, and 8 bases stayed unmatched. Germline values: CDR1 SGHRS, CDR2 YFSETQ. The CDR3 sequence is 15 residues long. The CDR3 spells CASSAGGGQVYEQYF. CDR3 in DNA: TGCGCCAGCAGCGCGGGGGGGGGTCAGGTCTACGAGCAGTACTTC.

This clone appeared once. The V call is TRBV7-6, the J call TRBJ2-5, with 14 bases that match TRBD2. The J call is in doubt because the DNA end fits TRBJ2-7 better. Germline V gene data show CDR1 as SGHVS and CDR2 as FNYEAQ. The length of the CDR3 is 16 residues. CDR3 sequence reads: CASSPGLAGGSYEQYF. CDR3 DNA sequence: TGTGCCAGCAGCCCTGGACTAGCGGGGGGCTCCTACGAGCAGTACTTC.

The rearrangement uses TRBV6-5 and TRBJ1-2; D ambiguous. Germline CDR1 MNHEY, CDR2 SVGAGI. This CDR3 region has 15 residues. V was clipped by 2 bases and J by 4 bases, with 14 bases between them. The CDR3: CASSYQLTTAYGYTF. The CDR3 region has the DNA TGTGCCAGCAGTTACCAACTCACGACTGCCTATGGCTACACCTTC.

This chain connects TRBV6-5 to TRBJ1-5, with a possible D match to TRBD1 (6 bases). CDR3 length equals 15 residues. Looked up from germline, CDR1 is MNHEY and CDR2 is SVGAGI. V gave up 6 bases and J gave up 5 bases, with 17 bases separating them. The CDR3 here is CASSPAGGPDQPQHF. The CDR3 DNA reads TGTGCCAGCAGCCCAGCGGGGGGCCCTGATCAGCCCCAGCATTTT.

The chain links TRBV6-5 to TRBJ2-6, with TRBD1 matching 7 bases. Germline-derived CDR1 and CDR2 are MNHEY and SVGAGI. Germline trimming cut 6 bases from V and 1 base from J; bases unmatched to any gene: 3. This CDR3 region has 15 residues. CDR3 protein: CASRTGASGANVLTF. The CDR3 DNA reads as TGTGCCAGCAGAACAGGGGCGTCTGGGGCCAACGTCCTGACTTTC.

Here the CDR3 reads CASSYSDFLEQYF. The DNA of the CDR3 is TGTGCCAGCAGTTACTCGGACTTCCTGGAGCAGTACTTC. The chain couples TRBV6-6 to TRBJ2-5, with D tentatively TRBD2 (5 bases). The ends were cut back, 0 bases at V and 11 bases at J, with 13 bases in the middle. Per germline, CDR1 MNHNY and CDR2 SVGAGI (reference sequence). This CDR3 contains 13 residues.

The chain has TRBV7-2 and TRBJ2-5, with D perhaps matching TRBD1 (5 bases). The end of the DNA fits TRBJ2-7 better, so the J call may be wrong. CDR3 length: 17 residues. Per germline, CDR1 SGHTA and CDR2 FQGNSA. The CDR3 DNA is TGTGCCAGCAGCTACGGTGTGGGGCCAATAAGCTCCTACGAGCAGTACTTC. Translating gives CASSYGVGPISSYEQYF.